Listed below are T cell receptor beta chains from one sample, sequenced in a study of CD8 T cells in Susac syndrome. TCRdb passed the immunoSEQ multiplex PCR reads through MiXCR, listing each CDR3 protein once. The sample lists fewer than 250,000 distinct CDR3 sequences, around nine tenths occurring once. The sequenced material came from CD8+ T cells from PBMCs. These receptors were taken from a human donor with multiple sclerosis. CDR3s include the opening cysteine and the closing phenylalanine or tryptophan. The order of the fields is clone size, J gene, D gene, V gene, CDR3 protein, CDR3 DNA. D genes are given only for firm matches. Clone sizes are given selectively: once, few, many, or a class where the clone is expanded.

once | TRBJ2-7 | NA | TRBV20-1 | CSASGNLYEQYF | TGCAGTGCTAGCGGGAACCTCTACGAGCAGTACTTC
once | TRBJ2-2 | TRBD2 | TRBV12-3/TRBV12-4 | CANKAGGGPDTGELFF | TGTGCTAACAAAGCGGGAGGTGGCCCCGACACCGGGGAGCTGTTTTTT
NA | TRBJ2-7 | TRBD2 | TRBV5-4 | CASRSSGRAREQYF | TGTGCCAGCCGTTCTAGCGGGAGGGCCAGGGAGCAGTACTTC
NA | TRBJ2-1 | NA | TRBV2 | CASSEALSSGIEF | TGTGCCAGCAGTGAAGCGCTTTCGAGTGGTATTGAGTTC
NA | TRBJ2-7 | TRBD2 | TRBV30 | CAWGRVSYEQYF | TGTGCCTGGGGGAGGGTATCCTACGAGCAGTACTTC
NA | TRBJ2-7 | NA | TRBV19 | CASSSSGHEQYF | TGTGCCAGTAGTTCCTCCGGGCACGAGCAGTACTTC
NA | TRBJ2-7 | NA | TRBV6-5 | CASHSGTFAYEQYF | TGTGCCAGCCATTCCGGGACGTTCGCCTACGAGCAGTACTTC
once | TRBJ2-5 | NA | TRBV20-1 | CSASSLTNPKGYQETQYF | TGCAGTGCTAGTTCTTTGACAAATCCTAAGGGGTACCAAGAGACCCAGTACTTC
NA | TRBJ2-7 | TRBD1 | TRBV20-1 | CSAFPGTGDHYEQYF | TGCAGTGCCTTTCCCGGGACAGGGGACCACTACGAGCAGTACTTC
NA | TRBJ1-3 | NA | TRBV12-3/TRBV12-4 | CASSPSTFSGNTIYF | TGTGCCAGCAGTCCCTCGACATTCTCTGGAAACACCATATATTTT
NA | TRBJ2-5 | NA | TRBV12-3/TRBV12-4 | CASSLAYVGQETQYF | TGTGCCAGCAGTTTAGCGTATGTGGGACAAGAGACCCAGTACTTC
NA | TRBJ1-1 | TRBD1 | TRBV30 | CAWSPLGTANTEAFF | TGTGCCTGGAGTCCCCTGGGGACAGCAAACACTGAAGCTTTCTTT
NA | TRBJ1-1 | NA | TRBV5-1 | CASSAGSEAFF | TGCGCCAGCAGTGCGGGTTCTGAAGCTTTCTTT
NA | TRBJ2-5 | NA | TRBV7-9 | CASSLALPQETQYF | TGTGCCAGCAGCTTAGCCTTACCCCAAGAGACCCAGTACTTC
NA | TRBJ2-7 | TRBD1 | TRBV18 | CASSRPGGYEQYF | TGTGCCAGCTCTAGGCCAGGGGGCTACGAGCAGTACTTC
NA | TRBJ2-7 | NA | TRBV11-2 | CASSIGQWGYEQYF | TGTGCCAGCAGCATAGGGCAATGGGGCTACGAGCAGTACTTC
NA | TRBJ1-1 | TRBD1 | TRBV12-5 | CASGQGAYGTEAFF | TGTGCTAGCGGACAGGGAGCATATGGCACTGAAGCTTTCTTT
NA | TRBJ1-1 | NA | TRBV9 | CASSATDGGTEAFF | TGTGCCAGCAGCGCAACCGACGGTGGCACTGAAGCTTTCTTT
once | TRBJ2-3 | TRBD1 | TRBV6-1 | CASNGEEQGALGDTQYF | TGTGCCAGCAACGGCGAAGAACAGGGGGCCTTAGGGGATACGCAGTATTTT
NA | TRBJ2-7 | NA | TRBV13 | CASSLRGWQDSSYEQYF | TGTGCCAGCAGCTTAAGAGGGTGGCAGGACTCCTCCTACGAGCAGTACTTC
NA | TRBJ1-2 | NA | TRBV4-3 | CASSQGGGGYGYTF | TGCGCCAGCAGCCAAGGTGGAGGGGGCTATGGCTACACCTTC
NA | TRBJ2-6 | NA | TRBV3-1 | CASSQEGYQGANVLTF | TGTGCCAGCAGCCAAGAAGGATACCAGGGGGCCAACGTCCTGACTTTC
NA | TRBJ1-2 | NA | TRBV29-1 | CSVERGPIGYTF | TGCAGCGTGGAACGGGGGCCGATTGGCTACACCTTC
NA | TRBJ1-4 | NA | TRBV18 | CASSPPAAELFF | TGTGCCAGCTCACCACCGGCAGCTGAACTGTTTTTT
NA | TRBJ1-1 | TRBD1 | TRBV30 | CAWTTGAGAEAFF | TGTGCCTGGACGACAGGGGCGGGCGCTGAAGCTTTCTTT
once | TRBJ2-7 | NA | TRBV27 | CASSLSGGATYEQYF | TGTGCCAGCAGTTTATCCGGCGGGGCGACGTACGAGCAGTACTTC
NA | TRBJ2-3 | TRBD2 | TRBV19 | CASSVLADDTDTQYF | TGTGCCAGTAGTGTGCTAGCGGACGACACAGATACGCAGTATTTT
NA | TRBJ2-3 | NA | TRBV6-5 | CASSSRLDTQYF | TGTGCCAGCAGTTCCAGGCTAGATACGCAGTATTTT
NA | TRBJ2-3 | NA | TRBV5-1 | CASSLAGLDYTDTQYF | TGCGCCAGCAGCTTGGCCGGATTAGACTACACAGATACGCAGTATTTT
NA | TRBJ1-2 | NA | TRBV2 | CASFVVGRASYGYTF | TGTGCCAGCTTTGTAGTAGGTCGAGCGTCCTATGGCTACACCTTC
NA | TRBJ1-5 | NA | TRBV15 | CATSRDHGVGNQPQHF | TGTGCCACCAGCAGAGATCACGGGGTTGGCAATCAGCCCCAGCATTTT
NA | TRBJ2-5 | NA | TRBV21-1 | CASRLDRVYQETQYF | TGTGCCAGCAGGCTCGACAGGGTCTACCAAGAGACCCAGTACTTC
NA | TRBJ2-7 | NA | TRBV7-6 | CASSFSTSYEQYF | TGTGCCAGCAGCTTCTCGACCTCCTACGAGCAGTACTTC
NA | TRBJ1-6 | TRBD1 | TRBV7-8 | CASSLSSRDSNSPLHF | TGTGCCAGCAGCTTATCTAGTCGGGACAGTAATTCACCCCTCCACTTT
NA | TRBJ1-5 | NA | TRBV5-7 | CASSSCRGKGHF | TGTGCCAGCAGCTCCTGCAGGGGCAAGGGCCATTTT
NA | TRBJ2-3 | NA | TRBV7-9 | CASSLVRVSTDTQYF | TGTGCCAGCAGCTTAGTTAGGGTTAGCACAGATACGCAGTATTTT
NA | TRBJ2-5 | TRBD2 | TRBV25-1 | CASSGRLAGEETQYF | TGTGCCAGCAGTGGGCGACTAGCGGGGGAAGAGACCCAGTACTTC
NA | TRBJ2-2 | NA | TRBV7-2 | CASSLSTGSKAGELFF | TGTGCCAGCAGCTTATCAACCGGGAGTAAGGCCGGGGAGCTGTTTTTT
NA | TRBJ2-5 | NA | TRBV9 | CASSVETGSQETQYF | TGTGCCAGCAGCGTAGAGACAGGTTCCCAAGAGACCCAGTACTTC
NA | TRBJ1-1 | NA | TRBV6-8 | CASSYSSGPEAFF | TGTGCCAGCAGTTACTCGTCCGGGCCTGAAGCTTTCTTT
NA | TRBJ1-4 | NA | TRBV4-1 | CASSQDGQSHNEKLFF | TGCGCCAGCAGCCAAGATGGGCAGTCTCATAATGAAAAACTGTTTTTT
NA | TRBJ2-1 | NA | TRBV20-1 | CSASPSGPYNEQFF | TGCAGTGCTAGTCCCAGCGGGCCATACAATGAGCAGTTCTTC
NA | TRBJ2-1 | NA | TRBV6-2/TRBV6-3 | CASSYGIPGYNEQFF | TGTGCCAGCAGTTATGGGATACCCGGTTACAATGAGCAGTTCTTC
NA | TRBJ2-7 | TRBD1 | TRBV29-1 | CSVVGGAPYEQYF | TGCAGCGTTGTAGGGGGCGCCCCCTACGAGCAGTACTTC
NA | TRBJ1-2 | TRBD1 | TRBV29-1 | CSVNRDSLDSNYGYTF | TGCAGCGTCAACCGGGACAGTCTAGACTCTAACTATGGCTACACCTTC
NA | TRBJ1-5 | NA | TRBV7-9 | CASSLYKSPQHF | TGTGCCAGCAGCTTATATAAGTCGCCCCAGCATTTT
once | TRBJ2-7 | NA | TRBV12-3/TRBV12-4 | CASSFPTTGADLMQQYF | TGTGCCAGCAGTTTCCCTACCACGGGGGCCGACCTGATGCAGCAGTACTTC
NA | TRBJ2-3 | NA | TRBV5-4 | CASSFRGIVADTQYF | TGTGCCAGCAGCTTTCGGGGGATAGTAGCAGATACGCAGTATTTT
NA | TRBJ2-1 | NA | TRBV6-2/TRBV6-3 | CASSLDSQDHEQFF | TGTGCCAGCAGCCTCGACTCCCAAGACCATGAGCAGTTCTTC
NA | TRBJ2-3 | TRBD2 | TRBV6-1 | CASTFTSGGSSFTDTQYF | TGTGCCAGCACCTTCACTAGCGGGGGGTCTTCCTTCACAGATACGCAGTATTTT
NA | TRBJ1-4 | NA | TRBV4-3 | CASSQDGTGVGEKLFF | TGCGCCAGCAGCCAAGATGGGACTGGGGTTGGGGAAAAACTGTTTTTT
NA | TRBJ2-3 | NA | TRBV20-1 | CSARRWRASGTDTQYF | TGCAGTGCTAGAAGGTGGCGGGCTAGCGGCACAGATACGCAGTATTTT
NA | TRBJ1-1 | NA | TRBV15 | CATRDLVPGDTEAFF | TGTGCCACCCGGGATCTGGTCCCGGGAGACACTGAAGCTTTCTTT
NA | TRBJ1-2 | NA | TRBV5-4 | CASSPDTKFGYTF | TGTGCCAGCAGTCCGGACACGAAGTTTGGCTACACCTTC